This paragraph covers one TCR beta chain sequence. A much larger clone sits a single nucleotide away, making a read error possible. These data belong to a study of early T cells in non-severe SARS-CoV-2 infection. The CDR3 has 16 amino acids. TCRdb re-analysed the 5' RACE reads in MiXCR, keeping a single row per CDR3 protein. The sample has tens of thousands of distinct CDR3 sequences, roughly 4% seen once. This TCR was recovered from an adult who was a healthcare worker with PCR-confirmed SARS-CoV-2 infection or an uninfected control (not recorded which). The rearrangement uses TRBV12-3 or TRBV12-4 and TRBJ2-3; a possible D gene is TRBD2 (5 bases). Sequenced material: whole blood. CDR3 bases: TGTACCAGCAGTTTAGCGCACGGTGGCTCCACAGATACGCAGTATTTT. The encoded protein is CTSSLAHGGSTDTQYF.